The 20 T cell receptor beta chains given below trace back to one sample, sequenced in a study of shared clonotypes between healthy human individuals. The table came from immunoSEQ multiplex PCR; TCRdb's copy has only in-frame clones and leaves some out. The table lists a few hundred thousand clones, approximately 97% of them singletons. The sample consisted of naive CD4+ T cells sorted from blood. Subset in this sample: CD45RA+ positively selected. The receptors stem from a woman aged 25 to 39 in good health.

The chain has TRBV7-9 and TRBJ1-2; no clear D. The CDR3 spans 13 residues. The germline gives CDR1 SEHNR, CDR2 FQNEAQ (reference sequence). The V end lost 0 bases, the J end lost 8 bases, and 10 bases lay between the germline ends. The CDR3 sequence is CASSLAVGVGYTF. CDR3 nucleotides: TGTGCCAGCAGCTTAGCCGTCGGGGTCGGCTACACCTTC.

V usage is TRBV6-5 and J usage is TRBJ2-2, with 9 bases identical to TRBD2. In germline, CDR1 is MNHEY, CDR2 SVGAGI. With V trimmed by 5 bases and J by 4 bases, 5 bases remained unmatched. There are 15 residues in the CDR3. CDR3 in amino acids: CASSLSGRGTGELFF. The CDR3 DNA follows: TGTGCCAGCAGTCTTAGCGGGAGAGGCACCGGGGAGCTGTTTTTT.

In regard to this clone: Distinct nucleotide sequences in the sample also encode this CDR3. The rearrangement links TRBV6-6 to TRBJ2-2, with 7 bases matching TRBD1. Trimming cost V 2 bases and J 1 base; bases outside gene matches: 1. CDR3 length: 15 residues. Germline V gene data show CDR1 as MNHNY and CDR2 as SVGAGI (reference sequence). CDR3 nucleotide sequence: TGTGCCAGCAGTTACGACAGGGTGAACACCGGGGAGCTGTTTTTT. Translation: CASSYDRVNTGELFF.

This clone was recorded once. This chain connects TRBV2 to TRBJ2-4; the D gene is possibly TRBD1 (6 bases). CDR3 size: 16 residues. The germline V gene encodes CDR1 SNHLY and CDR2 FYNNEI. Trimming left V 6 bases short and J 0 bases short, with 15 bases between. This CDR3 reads CASRIDRLIAKNIQYF. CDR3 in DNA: TGTGCCAGCAGGATAGACAGGCTCATAGCCAAAAACATTCAGTACTTC.

Here the CDR3 DNA reads TGTGCCAGCCAGGGCATATCCTACAATGAGCAGTTCTTC. Protein: CASQGISYNEQFF. The V call is TRBV7-9, the J call TRBJ2-1, with a possible D match to TRBD1 (5 bases). Looked up from germline, CDR1 is SEHNR and CDR2 is FQNEAQ (reference sequence). Trimming shortened V by 8 bases and J by 1 base, and 9 bases separated the two germline ends. The CDR3 consists of 13 residues.

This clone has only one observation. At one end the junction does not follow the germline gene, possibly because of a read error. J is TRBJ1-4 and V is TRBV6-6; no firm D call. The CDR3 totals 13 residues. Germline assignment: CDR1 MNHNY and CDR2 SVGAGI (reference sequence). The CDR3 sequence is CATSKTNREKLFF. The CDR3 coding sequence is TGTGCCACCAGTAAAACTAATCGGGAAAAACTGTTTTTT.

The CDR3 spells CAISGRSSTYEQYF. The CDR3 coding sequence is TGTGCCATCAGTGGGCGTAGCTCTACATACGAGCAGTACTTC. The chain uses TRBV10-3 and TRBJ2-7; no firm D call. Germline-derived CDR1 and CDR2 are ENHRY and SYGVKD. This CDR3 has 14 amino acids. Trimming stripped 4 bases from V and 4 bases from J, with 14 bases between.

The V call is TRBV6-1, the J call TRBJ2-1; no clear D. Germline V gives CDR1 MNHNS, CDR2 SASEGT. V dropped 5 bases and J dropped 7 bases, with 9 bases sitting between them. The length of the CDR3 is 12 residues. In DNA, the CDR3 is TGTGCCAGCAGTCCTAGTCGAAATGAGCAGTTCTTC. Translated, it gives CASSPSRNEQFF.

The CDR3 sequence: CASSPFGGSNEQYF. The CDR3 DNA is TGTGCCAGCAGTCCCTTTGGCGGGAGTAACGAGCAGTACTTC. V usage is TRBV28 and J usage is TRBJ2-7; 7 bases line up with TRBD2. The V segment lost 5 bases and the J segment 5 bases; nucleotides outside the gene matches: 9. The germline V gene has CDR1 MDHEN and CDR2 SYDVKM. This CDR3 has 14 residues.

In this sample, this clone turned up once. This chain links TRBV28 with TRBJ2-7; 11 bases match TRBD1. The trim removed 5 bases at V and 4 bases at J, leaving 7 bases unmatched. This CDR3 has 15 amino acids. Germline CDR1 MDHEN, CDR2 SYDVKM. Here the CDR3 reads CASSPTGTGGYEQYF. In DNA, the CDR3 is TGTGCCAGCAGTCCAACCGGGACAGGGGGATACGAGCAGTACTTC.

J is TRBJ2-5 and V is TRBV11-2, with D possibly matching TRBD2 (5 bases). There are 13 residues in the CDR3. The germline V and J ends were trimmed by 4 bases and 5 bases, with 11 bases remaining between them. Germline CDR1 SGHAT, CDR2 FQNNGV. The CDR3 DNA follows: TGTGCCAGCAGCTCCCGAGGCGGGGAGACCCAGTACTTC. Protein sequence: CASSSRGGETQYF. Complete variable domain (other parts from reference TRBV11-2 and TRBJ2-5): EAGVAQSPRYKIIEKRQSVAFWCNPISGHATLYWYQQILGQGPKLLIQFQNNGVVDDSQLPKDRFSAERLKGVDSTLKIQPAKLEDSAVYLCASSSRGGETQYFGPGTRLLVL.

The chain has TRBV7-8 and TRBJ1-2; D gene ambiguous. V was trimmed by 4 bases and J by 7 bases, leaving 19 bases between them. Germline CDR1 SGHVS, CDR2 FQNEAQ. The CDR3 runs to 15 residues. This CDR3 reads CASSYRPAGSGGYTF. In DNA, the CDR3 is TGTGCCAGCAGCTACCGCCCCGCGGGGAGCGGTGGCTACACCTTC.

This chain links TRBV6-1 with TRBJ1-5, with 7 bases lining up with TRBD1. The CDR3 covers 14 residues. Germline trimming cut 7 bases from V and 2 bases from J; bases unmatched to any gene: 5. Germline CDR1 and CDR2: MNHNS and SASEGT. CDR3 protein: CASTPGQGNQPQHF. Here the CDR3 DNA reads TGTGCCAGCACTCCCGGACAGGGCAATCAGCCCCAGCATTTT.

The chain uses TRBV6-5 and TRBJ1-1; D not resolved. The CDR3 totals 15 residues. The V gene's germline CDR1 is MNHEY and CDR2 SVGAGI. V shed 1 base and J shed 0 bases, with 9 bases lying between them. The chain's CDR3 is CASSYFPTMNTEAFF. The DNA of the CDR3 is TGTGCCAGCAGTTACTTCCCGACCATGAACACTGAAGCTTTCTTT.

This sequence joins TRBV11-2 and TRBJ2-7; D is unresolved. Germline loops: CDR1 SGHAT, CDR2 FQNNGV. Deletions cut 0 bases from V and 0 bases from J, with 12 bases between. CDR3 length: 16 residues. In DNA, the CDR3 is TGTGCCAGCAGCTTAGAAGGGCAGCCAAGCTCCTACGAGCAGTACTTC. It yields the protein CASSLEGQPSSYEQYF.

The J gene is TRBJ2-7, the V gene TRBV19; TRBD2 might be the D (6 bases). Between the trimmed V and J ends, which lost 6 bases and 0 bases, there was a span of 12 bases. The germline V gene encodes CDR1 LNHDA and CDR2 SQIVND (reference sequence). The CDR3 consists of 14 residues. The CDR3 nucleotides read TGTGCCAGTAGAGGTGGGGGGAGCTCCTACGAGCAGTACTTC. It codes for CASRGGGSSYEQYF.

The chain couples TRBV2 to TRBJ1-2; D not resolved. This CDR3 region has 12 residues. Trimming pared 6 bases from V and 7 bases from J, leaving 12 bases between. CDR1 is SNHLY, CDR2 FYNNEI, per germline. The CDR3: CASRVHKGGYTF. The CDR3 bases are TGTGCCAGCAGGGTCCATAAGGGTGGCTACACCTTC.

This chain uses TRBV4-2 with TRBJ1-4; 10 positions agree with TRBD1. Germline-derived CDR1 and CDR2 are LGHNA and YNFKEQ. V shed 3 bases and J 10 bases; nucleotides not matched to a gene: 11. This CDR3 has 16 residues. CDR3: CASSQAGQGSRRKLFF. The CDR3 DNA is TGTGCCAGCAGCCAGGCGGGACAGGGGTCCCGACGAAAACTGTTTTTT.

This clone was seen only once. The CDR3 coding sequence is TGCGCCAGCAGCCCCTCACGGCTGACTAGCGGGAGGACTCACTACGAGCAGTACTTC. The encoded protein is CASSPSRLTSGRTHYEQYF. V usage is TRBV4-1 and J usage is TRBJ2-7; 13 bases line up with TRBD2. CDR1 is MGHRA and CDR2 is YSYEKL in the germline V gene. J gave up 3 bases and V 4 bases, and 15 bases lay outside the gene matches. This CDR3 spans 19 amino acids.

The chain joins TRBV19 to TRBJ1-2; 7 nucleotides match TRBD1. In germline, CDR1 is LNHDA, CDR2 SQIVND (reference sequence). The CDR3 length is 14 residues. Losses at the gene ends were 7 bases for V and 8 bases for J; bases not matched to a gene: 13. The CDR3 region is CASTQQGRGYGYTF. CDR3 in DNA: TGTGCCAGTACTCAACAGGGGAGAGGTTACGGCTACACCTTC.